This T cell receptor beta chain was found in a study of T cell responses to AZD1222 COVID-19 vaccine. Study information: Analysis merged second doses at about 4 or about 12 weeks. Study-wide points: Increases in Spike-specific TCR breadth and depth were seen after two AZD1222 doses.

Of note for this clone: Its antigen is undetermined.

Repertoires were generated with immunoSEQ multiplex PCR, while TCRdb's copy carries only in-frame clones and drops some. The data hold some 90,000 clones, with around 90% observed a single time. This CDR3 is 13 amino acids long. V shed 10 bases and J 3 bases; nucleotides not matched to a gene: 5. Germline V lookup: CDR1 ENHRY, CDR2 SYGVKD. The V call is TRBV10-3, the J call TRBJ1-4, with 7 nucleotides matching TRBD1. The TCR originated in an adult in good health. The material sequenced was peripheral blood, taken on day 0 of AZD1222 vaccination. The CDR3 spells CATRDSANEKLFF. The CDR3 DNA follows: TGTGCCACCCGGGACAGCGCTAATGAAAAACTGTTTTTT.